Listed below are T cell receptor beta chains from one sample, sequenced in a study of human T cells and chemical hapten exposure. TCRdb re-called the RACE reads with MiXCR, one entry per CDR3 protein. The table has around 120,000 distinct CDR3 sequences, about 13% seen once. The sequences come from whole blood, collected in connection with sensitization to the hapten diphenylcyclopropenone (DPC). The receptor source for this set is a young woman with alopecia areata. Some clones in this sample may be carry-over from other donors' samples. CDR3s include the opening cysteine and the closing phenylalanine or tryptophan. The D gene is left open where the match is weak. Clone size is shown for a subset of rows, as once, few, many or a class of expanded clone.

NA,TRBJ1-1,NA,TRBV10-3,TGTGCCATCAGCATAAAAGTGGGGACTGAAGCTTTCTTT,CAISIKVGTEAFF
NA,TRBJ1-6,NA,TRBV4-3,TGCGCCAGCAGCCAAGATCCCAGGGACGATTCACCCCTCCACTTT,CASSQDPRDDSPLHF
NA,TRBJ2-7,TRBD1,TRBV29-1,TGCAGCGTGGGACAGGCCTACGAGCAGTACTTC,CSVGQAYEQYF
NA,TRBJ2-1,NA,TRBV10-3,TGTGCCATCAGTGAGTCGGGGCTGTCGGCCAATGAGCAGTTCTTC,CAISESGLSANEQFF
few,TRBJ1-2,TRBD1,TRBV27,TGTGCCAGCCGGGACAGGGGACATGGCTACACCTTC,CASRDRGHGYTF
NA,TRBJ1-2,TRBD1,TRBV7-9,TGTGCCAGCAGCTCCACAGGGGGCGATGGCTACACCTTC,CASSSTGGDGYTF
NA,TRBJ2-3,NA,TRBV10-3,TGTGCCATCAGTCTTGCGGGGACTACAGATACGCAGTATTTT,CAISLAGTTDTQYF
NA,TRBJ1-6,NA,TRBV10-1,TGCGCCAACAGCGAACATAATTCACCCCTCCACTTT,CANSEHNSPLHF
many,TRBJ2-2,NA,TRBV11-2,TGTGCCAGCAGCGGGGCCCCGAACACCGGGGAGCTGTTTTTT,CASSGAPNTGELFF
NA,TRBJ2-5,TRBD2,TRBV15,TGTGCCACCAGCAGCACTAGCGGGGGCCAAGAGACCCAGTACTTC,CATSSTSGGQETQYF
many,TRBJ2-1,NA,TRBV7-6,TGTGCCAGCAGCTCCAAAGTGGGGAGCTCCTACAATGAGCAGTTCTTC,CASSSKVGSSYNEQFF
few,TRBJ2-1,NA,TRBV9,TGTGCCAGCAGCGTAGGGCATTCCAGCTCCTACAATGAGCAGTTCTTC,CASSVGHSSSYNEQFF
NA,TRBJ1-1,NA,TRBV5-5,TGTGCCAGCAGCCAATTCGACAGGAACACTGAAGCTTTCTTT,CASSQFDRNTEAFF
once,TRBJ1-5,NA,TRBV3-1,TGTGCCAGCAGCCAAGATCTTTCCCTCGATTTGATCAATCAGCCCCAGCATTTT,CASSQDLSLDLINQPQHF
many,TRBJ2-3,NA,TRBV7-9,TGTGCCAGCAGCTTAGCGGGGGGAGGCAGCACAGATACGCAGTATTTT,CASSLAGGGSTDTQYF
many,TRBJ1-5,NA,TRBV11-2,TGTGCCAGCAGCGGGCAACTTAATCAGCCCCAGCATTTT,CASSGQLNQPQHF
few,TRBJ2-3,NA,TRBV2,TGTGCCAGCAACGGCGGACCAGATACGCAGTATTTT,CASNGGPDTQYF
NA,TRBJ1-2,NA,TRBV20-1,TGCAGTGCTAGCTGGCAGAACTATGGCTACACCTTC,CSASWQNYGYTF